A selection of T cell receptor beta chains follows, all from one sample in a study of T cell repertoires in cytomegalovirus infection. For these TCRs, the target antigens are not known. Each CDR3 protein is one row after TCRdb ran MiXCR on the reads. Among some 900,000 distinct CDR3 sequences listed, around a third were seen once. Source: cultured CD8+ T cells from PBMCs, taken from culture after CMV antigen stimulation. The receptors were sampled from a human donor in good health (CMV status not recorded). Some clones in this sample may be carry-over from other donors' samples. Each CDR3 is given with its conserved first and last residue. D genes are given only for firm matches. A clone size is listed for some rows: how often the clone was seen (once, few, many), or a class if it is expanded.

D	size	V	J	CDR3	DNA
-	-	TRBV5-8	TRBJ2-5	CASSLDMVGETQYF	TGTGCCAGCAGCTTGGATATGGTGGGGGAGACCCAGTACTTC
TRBD1	-	TRBV12-3/TRBV12-4	TRBJ2-1	CASSFVPGQIYNEQFF	TGTGCCAGCAGTTTTGTACCGGGACAGATATACAATGAGCAGTTCTTC
-	-	TRBV9	TRBJ1-1	CASSVDPGSELNTEAFF	TGTGCCAGCAGCGTAGATCCGGGATCAGAATTGAACACTGAAGCTTTCTTT
-	few	TRBV7-9	TRBJ2-7	CASQSGSDEQYF	TGTGCCAGCCAAAGCGGATCCGACGAGCAGTACTTC
-	few	TRBV27	TRBJ1-5	CASSHSGGRPQHF	TGTGCCAGCAGTCATTCGGGGGGCCGGCCCCAGCATTTT
-	-	TRBV4-1	TRBJ1-6	CASSQGQPNNSPLHF	TGTGCCAGCAGCCAAGGTCAGCCGAATAATTCACCCCTCCACTTT
-	few	TRBV7-9	TRBJ2-5	CASSYLLDQYF	TGTGCCAGCAGCTACCTGTTAGACCAGTACTTC
TRBD2	many	TRBV5-6	TRBJ2-4	CASSTHLAGGLPWNIQYF	TGTGCCAGCAGCACTCACCTAGCGGGGGGCCTCCCTTGGAACATTCAGTACTTC
-	few	TRBV4-1	TRBJ2-7	CASSQSQVSYEQYF	TGCGCCAGCAGCCAATCCCAGGTCTCCTACGAGCAGTACTTC
TRBD1	-	TRBV5-6	TRBJ1-2	CASSLARQGANYGYTF	TGTGCCAGCAGCTTGGCTCGACAGGGGGCTAACTATGGCTACACCTTC
-	-	TRBV6-5	TRBJ2-2	CASSYSTDAGTGELFF	TGTGCCAGCAGTTATAGTACGGACGCGGGCACCGGGGAGCTGTTTTTT
-	-	TRBV6-5	TRBJ1-1	CASSLGTGKVAFF	TGTGCCAGCAGTCTCGGCACAGGGAAAGTCGCTTTCTTT
-	-	TRBV20-1	TRBJ1-4	CSATLRGEKLFF	TGCAGTGCTACACTCAGGGGTGAAAAACTGTTTTTT
-	-	TRBV4-1	TRBJ2-5	CASSQDMGPQETQYF	TGCGCCAGCAGCCAAGATATGGGGCCCCAAGAGACCCAGTACTTC
-	-	TRBV19	TRBJ2-3	CASSRIGHSDTQYF	TGTGCCAGTAGTAGGATAGGGCACTCAGATACGCAGTATTTT
TRBD2	many	TRBV7-2	TRBJ2-3	CASRPDIAGASTDTQYF	TGTGCCAGCAGACCAGATATAGCGGGAGCCAGCACAGATACGCAGTATTTT
TRBD1	many	TRBV19	TRBJ1-5	CASSKTGYSNQPQHF	TGTGCCAGTAGTAAGACAGGGTATAGCAATCAGCCCCAGCATTTT
-	few	TRBV11-3	TRBJ2-1	CASSNPVSGPYNEQFF	TGTGCCAGCAGCAACCCCGTCTCGGGCCCCTACAATGAGCAGTTCTTC
-	-	TRBV7-9	TRBJ1-4	CASSLPGGGNEKLFF	TGTGCCAGCAGCCTACCGGGAGGGGGAAATGAAAAACTGTTTTTT
-	few	TRBV5-4	TRBJ2-6	CASSSEYSGANVLTF	TGTGCCAGCAGCTCAGAATACTCTGGGGCCAACGTCCTGACTTTC